Here is one T cell receptor (beta chain) with its context. Sequencing used immunoSEQ multiplex PCR; TCRdb keeps in-frame clones, though not all of them. Among over a million clones, roughly 98.5% were seen once, and the ten largest hold 0.36%. The sample belongs to a study of shared clonotypes between healthy human individuals. Germline V gene lookup returns CDR1 SEHNR and CDR2 FQNEAQ (reference sequence). The CDR3 loop spans 15 amino acids. Trimming cost V 2 bases and J 5 bases; bases outside gene matches: 8. Sequenced material: naive CD4+ T cells sorted from blood. Subset of the sample: CD45RA+ positively selected. The rearrangement links TRBV7-9 to TRBJ2-5, with 7 bases fitting TRBD1. The source is a man aged 25-45 years in good health. The CDR3 sequence is CASSLSTGSGETQYF. CDR3 in DNA: TGTGCCAGCAGCTTATCGACAGGGTCGGGGGAGACCCAGTACTTC.